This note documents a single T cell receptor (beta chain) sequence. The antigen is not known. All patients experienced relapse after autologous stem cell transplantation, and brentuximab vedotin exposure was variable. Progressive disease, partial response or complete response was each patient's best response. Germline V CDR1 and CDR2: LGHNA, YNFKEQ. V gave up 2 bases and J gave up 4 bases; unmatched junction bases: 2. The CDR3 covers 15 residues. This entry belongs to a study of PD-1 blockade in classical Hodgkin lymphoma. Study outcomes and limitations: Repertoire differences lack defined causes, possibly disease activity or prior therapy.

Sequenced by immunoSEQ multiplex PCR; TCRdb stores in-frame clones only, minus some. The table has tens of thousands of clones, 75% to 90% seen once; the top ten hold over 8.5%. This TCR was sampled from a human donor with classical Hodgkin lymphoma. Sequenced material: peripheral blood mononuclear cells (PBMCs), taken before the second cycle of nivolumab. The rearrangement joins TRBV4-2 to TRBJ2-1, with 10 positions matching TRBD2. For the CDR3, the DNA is TGTGCCAGCAGCCAAAGCGGGAGGGAATACAATGAGCAGTTCTTC. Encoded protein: CASSQSGREYNEQFF.